These 20 T cell receptor beta chains share one sample of origin, sequenced in a study of control samples from healthy donors and cancer patients. The method was immunoSEQ multiplex PCR; TCRdb's version includes in-frame clones alone and lacks a portion of them. This table has around 120,000 clones, 80% to 90% appearing once. Sequenced input: PBMCs. The receptors were gathered from a woman between 50 and 59 years old with colorectal cancer.

The chain is built from TRBV7-8 and TRBJ1-5; D unclear. Trimming took 2 bases from V and 2 from J, leaving 16 bases between them. CDR1 is SGHVS and CDR2 is FQNEAQ in the germline V gene. The length of the CDR3 is 17 residues. CDR3 residues: CASSLFAGTGRNQPQHF. Written as DNA, the CDR3 is TGTGCCAGCAGCTTATTTGCGGGAACGGGTCGCAATCAGCCCCAGCATTTT.

The chain employs TRBV19 and TRBJ1-5; D uncertain. Germline CDR1 and CDR2: LNHDA and SQIVND (reference sequence). Trimming removed 7 bases at V and 7 bases at J, with 14 bases between. There are 13 residues in the CDR3. The CDR3 coding sequence is TGTGCCAGTAAAGGGCCGTCGGGGCAGCCCCAGCATTTT. It yields the protein CASKGPSGQPQHF.

The genes are TRBV5-4 and TRBJ2-7; 8 nucleotides line up with TRBD2. With 3 bases clipped from V and 2 bases from J, the junction kept 7 bases outside the gene matches. Per germline, CDR1 SGHNT and CDR2 YYREEE (reference sequence). The CDR3 is 15 residues long. The CDR3 DNA follows: TGTGCCAGCAGCTACGGGGGGGGTAGGGCCTACGAGCAGTACTTC. Protein product: CASSYGGGRAYEQYF.

A remark on this clone: Other DNA sequences of this sample code for an identical CDR3. The rearrangement links TRBV27 to TRBJ1-5, with D hard to call. The ends were cut back, 0 bases at V and 4 bases at J, with 4 bases in the middle. The V gene's germline CDR1 is MNHEY and CDR2 SMNVEV (reference sequence). The CDR3 runs to 13 residues. CDR3: CASSLSGNQPQHF. The CDR3 DNA follows: TGTGCCAGCAGTTTATCTGGGAATCAGCCCCAGCATTTT.

This chain uses TRBV7-3 with TRBJ2-1, with 7 bases aligning to TRBD2. The CDR3 consists of 17 residues. V gave up 2 bases and J gave up 0 bases; unmatched junction bases: 7. Germline values: CDR1 SGHTA, CDR2 FQGTGA. The CDR3, as DNA: TGTGCCAGCAGCTTACGTCCGAGCGGGGCCTCCTACAATGAGCAGTTCTTC. Translated, it gives CASSLRPSGASYNEQFF.

V and J are TRBV9 and TRBJ1-2; D unresolved. The V and J ends lost 0 bases and 3 bases respectively, with 12 bases between them. The CDR3 totals 15 residues. Germline CDR1 reads SGDLS; CDR2 reads YYNGEE. The CDR3 spells CASSVAVGPYYGYTF. The CDR3 coding sequence is TGTGCCAGCAGCGTAGCTGTAGGTCCCTACTATGGCTACACCTTC.

This clone was seen a handful of times. The CDR3 spells CASSYPDRDHEQYF. The CDR3 coding sequence is TGCGCCAGCAGCTACCCGGACAGGGACCACGAGCAGTACTTC. V gene TRBV4-1 combines with J gene TRBJ2-7; 8 positions agree with TRBD1. V dropped 5 bases and J dropped 5; count of bases not matched to a gene: 8. The germline V gene encodes CDR1 MGHRA and CDR2 YSYEKL. The CDR3 has 14 amino acids.

This chain links TRBV30 with TRBJ1-1, with 9 bases aligning to TRBD1. The CDR3 length is 16 residues. V was pared by 7 bases and J by 4 bases, with 16 bases of the junction left unmatched. Germline assignment: CDR1 GTSNPN and CDR2 SVGIG (reference sequence). The CDR3 nucleotides are TGTGCCTCTCGATCGGGACAGGGAGGTTGGGCCACTGAAGCTTTCTTT. It codes for CASRSGQGGWATEAFF.

The chain employs TRBV11-3 and TRBJ2-5, with TRBD1 matching over 8 bases. Germline V CDR1 and CDR2: SGHNT, YENEEA. This CDR3 has 17 amino acids. The V segment lost 4 bases and the J segment 3 bases; nucleotides outside the gene matches: 13. CDR3 nucleotide sequence: TGTGCCAGCAGCTCGGGGACCGGGACAGGAAACGAAGAGACCCAGTACTTC. This gives the protein CASSSGTGTGNEETQYF.

The J gene is TRBJ1-1, the V gene TRBV7-9; D gene ambiguous. CDR3 length equals 14 residues. Trimming removed 2 bases from V and 1 base from J, with 8 bases in between. Per the germline V gene, CDR1 is SEHNR and CDR2 is FQNEAQ (reference sequence). The CDR3: CASSLIGSNTEAFF. CDR3 nucleotides: TGTGCCAGCAGCTTAATCGGTTCGAACACTGAAGCTTTCTTT.

This clone turned up a few times. The V gene is TRBV30, the J gene TRBJ1-5; tentative D call: TRBD1 (6 bases). This CDR3 spans 13 amino acids. The V end lost 8 bases, the J end lost 0 bases, and 11 bases lay between the germline ends. From germline, CDR1 is GTSNPN and CDR2 SVGIG (reference sequence). CDR3 DNA sequence: TGTGCCCTCGGACAGAGTAGCAATCAGCCCCAGCATTTT. Amino acids: CALGQSSNQPQHF.

The genes are TRBV27 and TRBJ2-7; D not certain. This CDR3 has 11 residues. Trimming removed 4 bases from V and 6 bases from J, with 7 bases in between. The germline V gene encodes CDR1 MNHEY and CDR2 SMNVEV (reference sequence). Here the CDR3 reads CASSSSREQYF. The CDR3 DNA is TGTGCCAGCAGTTCCTCACGCGAGCAGTACTTC.

The V and J genes are TRBV5-6 and TRBJ1-2, with TRBD1 identical over 9 bases. Germline CDR1 SGHDT, CDR2 YYEEEE. The CDR3 runs to 16 residues. J was trimmed by 2 bases and V by 0 bases; bases with no gene match: 5. The DNA for the CDR3 is TGTGCCAGCAGCTTGGGGACAGGGGAACCGAACTATGGCTACACCTTC. It yields the protein CASSLGTGEPNYGYTF.

In its sample, this clone was seen once. The J gene is TRBJ2-5, the V gene TRBV6-5, with D uncertain. Germline CDR1 reads MNHEY; CDR2 reads SVGAGI. The CDR3 is 12 amino acids. V lost 6 bases to trimming and J lost 2 bases, with 7 bases between them. The CDR3 DNA reads as TGTGCCAGCAGGGCCGGGCAAGAGACCCAGTACTTC. It is translated as CASRAGQETQYF.

This clone has only one observation. This chain uses TRBV25-1 with TRBJ1-6, with D possibly matching TRBD1 (5 bases). The CDR3 is 15 amino acids. The germline V gene has CDR1 MGHDK and CDR2 SYGVNS. V shed 2 bases and J shed 9 bases, with 14 bases lying between them. The CDR3 DNA reads TGTGCCAGCAGTGAAGGACCCCTAAGGGGTTCACCCCTCCACTTT. Translated, it gives CASSEGPLRGSPLHF.

V and J are TRBV27 and TRBJ1-6; a weak D match, TRBD1 (5 bases). The germline V and J ends were trimmed by 5 bases and 0 bases, with 11 bases remaining between them. Germline CDR1 reads MNHEY; CDR2 reads SMNVEV (reference sequence). CDR3 size: 16 residues. CDR3 sequence: CASSPLDSSYNSPLHF. The CDR3 nucleotides read TGTGCCAGCAGTCCTCTCGACAGCTCCTATAATTCACCCCTCCACTTT.

This rearrangement joins TRBV7-9 to TRBJ1-5; D is possibly TRBD1 (5 bases). The CDR3 totals 13 residues. CDR1 is SEHNR, CDR2 FQNEAQ, per germline (reference sequence). Trimming pared 3 bases from V and 6 bases from J, leaving 9 bases between. CDR3 in amino acids: CASSLPGGQPQHF. The CDR3 DNA follows: TGTGCCAGCAGCTTGCCCGGGGGTCAGCCCCAGCATTTT. The full variable domain, in which reference TRBV7-9 and TRBJ1-5 provide the parts outside the CDR3, is DTGVSQNPRHKITKRGQNVTFRCDPISEHNRLYWYRQTLGQGPEFLTYFQNEAQLEKSRLLSDRFSAERPKGSFSTLEIQRTEQGDSAMYLCASSLPGGQPQHFGDGTRLSIL.

The V and J genes are TRBV15 and TRBJ2-1, with D possibly matching TRBD1 (5 bases). CDR3 length equals 16 residues. The germline gives CDR1 LNHNV, CDR2 YYDKDF (reference sequence). V lost 4 bases and J lost 0, with 13 bases in between. The CDR3 sequence is CATSNNDRHSYNEQFF. The CDR3 nucleotides read TGTGCCACCAGCAACAATGACAGACACTCCTACAATGAGCAGTTCTTC.

V is TRBV29-1 and J is TRBJ2-1, with TRBD2 matching 8 bases. Germline CDR1 and CDR2: SQVTM and ANQGSEA. The CDR3 is made up of 16 amino acids. Trimming at V came to 3 bases and at J to 0 bases, leaving 7 bases not matched to a gene. The CDR3, as DNA: TGCAGCGTTGAGGACCCCGGGACTAGCTCCTACAATGAGCAGTTCTTC. It codes for CSVEDPGTSSYNEQFF.

This sequence joins TRBV9 and TRBJ2-1, with TRBD2 matching over 7 bases. The ends lost 6 bases at V and 3 bases at J; junction bases unmatched: 9. The V gene's germline CDR1 is SGDLS and CDR2 YYNGEE. The length of the CDR3 is 15 residues. The CDR3 DNA sequence: TGTGCCAGCAACTTCGGCGGGAGATTCTACAATGAGCAGTTCTTC. Translation: CASNFGGRFYNEQFF.